This record covers a single T cell receptor (beta chain). This entry comes from a study of OX40 agonist ivuxolimab in advanced cancers. This table comes from immunoSEQ multiplex PCR, and its TCRdb copy is limited to in-frame clones, with some not included. The table shows tens of thousands of clones, with 90% occurring only once. CDR1 and CDR2 (germline): MNHNY, SVGAGI (reference sequence). This CDR3 is built from 14 residues. Germline trimming cut 8 bases from V and 7 bases from J; bases unmatched to any gene: 4. The sample was CD4+ or CD8+ T cells sorted from blood, taken in a trial of the OX40 agonist ivuxolimab. The gene calls are TRBV6-6 and TRBJ2-1; TRBD2 matches 14 bases. This receptor was identified in an adult with an advanced solid tumor such as melanoma, head and neck, liver or kidney cancer. The DNA for the CDR3 is TGTGCCAGCGCCGGGACTAGCGGGAGTAATGAGCAGTTCTTC. It yields the protein CASAGTSGSNEQFF.